The text below deals with one TCR beta chain. The antigen is unknown. These data originate in a study of beta chain features in type 1 diabetes. General observations from the study: In every one of the four CD4+ subsets, TCRB CDR3s were moderately but significantly shorter in Type 1 diabetes patients.

V was clipped by 4 bases and J by 1 base, with 7 bases between them. CDR1 is GTSNPN and CDR2 is SVGIG in the germline V gene (reference sequence). The CDR3 has 12 amino acids. Expressed TCRB transcripts were sequenced, since all the RNA that had been isolated was reverse transcribed. Generated by immunoSEQ multiplex PCR, the TCRdb table keeps only in-frame clones and is missing some. The data contain about 260,000 clones, roughly a quarter of them singletons. The rearrangement links TRBV30 to TRBJ1-1; D is unresolved. Sequenced: naive CD4+ T cells from blood. This TCR came from a woman younger than 45 with type 1 diabetes. The CDR3 sequence: CAWTRGNTEAFF. As DNA, the CDR3 is TGTGCCTGGACCCGGGGGAACACTGAAGCTTTCTTT. The complete variable domain, with remaining parts taken from reference TRBV30 and TRBJ1-1, reads SQTIHQWPATLVQPVGSPLSLECTVEGTSNPNLYWYRQAAGRGLQLLFYSVGIGQISSEVPQNLSASRPQDRQFILSSKKLLLSDSGFYLCAWTRGNTEAFFGQGTRLTVV.